This paragraph reports one T cell receptor beta chain. Its cognate antigen is unknown. These data come from a study of beta chain features in type 1 diabetes. Germline V gives CDR1 LNHDA, CDR2 SQIVND (reference sequence). V was clipped by 3 bases and J by 5 bases, with 13 bases between them. The CDR3 is 14 residues long. Study-level results: For patients, the naive, central memory and Treg TCRB repertoires appeared more alike than for healthy donors. All four CD4+ subsets of Type 1 diabetes patients contained TCRB CDR3s that were moderately but significantly shorter.

Reverse transcribing all isolated RNA meant expressed TCRB transcripts were sequenced. The method was immunoSEQ multiplex PCR; TCRdb's version includes in-frame clones alone and lacks a portion of them. The table lists about half a million clones, about 10% of them singletons. The authors sorted CD4+ naive, central memory, regulatory and stem cell-like memory cells via CD45RO/CCR7/CD25/CD127/CD95/CD27. Sorted populations all exceeded 98% purity. The sample consisted of naive CD4+ T cells from blood. The V gene is TRBV19, the J gene TRBJ1-2, with D possibly being TRBD1 (5 bases). The TCR originated in a woman younger than 30 in good health. The CDR3 loop is CASSIPGNDYGYTF. As DNA, the CDR3 is TGTGCCAGTAGTATTCCAGGGAATGATTATGGCTACACCTTC.